This T cell receptor beta chain appears in the sequencing data of a study of blood T cell repertoires in COVID-19 (dated by TCRdb to the early 2020s). At the level of the whole study: Samples covering the acute and convalescent phases of COVID-19 were provided by collaborators in the United States, Italy and Spain. The prospective study material was composed of cDNA or gDNA derived from T cells, B-cell-depleted T cells, or PBMCs. Deeply sampled blood TCRbeta repertoires from subjects exposed to, actively infected with, or recovered from COVID-19 were included in the dataset. The repertoires were released in a freely available public database meant as a resource for research on the immune response to SARS-CoV-2. The samples were drawn from two sources: the first 160 participants of the ongoing ImmuneRACE study, and over 1,000 subjects contributed by 6 global collaborators. Nearly every sample came with metadata listing a de-identified subject ID, COVID-19 status, age in years and sex. HLA class I and class II types, where available, came from metadata supplied by the sample provider rather than from assay-based typing. Summary of the overall study and its limitations: The quantity of clinical and demographic metadata differed by source and by participant and was supplied without curation.

V ends up 2 bases short and J 1 base short, with an unmatched junction base count of 5. For CDR1 and CDR2, the germline V gene lists LGHNA and YNFKEQ. From cysteine to phenylalanine, the CDR3 is 16 amino acids long. Of the read, only the CDR3 DNA is kept; its 48 bases are in frame from base 1. A note on this clone: There is no known antigen for this receptor. No much larger clonotype is one base removed from it; base qualities were not supplied.

The collaborating institutions used their own protocols to collect whole blood in K2EDTA tubes. For TCRbeta analysis, collaborator samples were shipped as frozen whole blood, as isolated PBMCs, or as DNA extracted from either sample type. TCRbeta CDR3 regions were amplified from genomic DNA using the immunoSEQ Assay, a bias-controlled multiplex PCR. The paper's processing steps were these. Nucleated cell counts per sample were estimated from amplification of reference gene primers within the assay. To quantify the absolute abundance of each unique TCRbeta CDR3 rearrangement, sequence reads were collapsed and filtered. For each sample, productive Simpson clonality was calculated by taking the square root of Simpson's diversity index across productive rearrangements. Drawn from immuneACCESS, this table holds only the in-frame rearrangements with V and J called that TCRdb kept. Clones are partly lost; checked studies trace under half to an unresolved V gene and leave the rest unexplained. From that table come the V and J calls and clone size; the DNA was used to work out D and trimming. Present in this sample are about 310,000 clones, about nine tenths of which were seen just once. 1% of the sample rests with the top ten.

The TCR comes from a middle-aged man with active or convalescent COVID-19. Sequencing was done on a sample of peripheral blood. The rearranged chain carries TRBV4-2 and TRBJ2-5; TRBD2 fits 9 bases in the junction. The DNA sequence is TGTGCCAGCAGCCAATCACGGCGGGGGGGCCAAGAGACCCAGTACTTC. This gives the protein CASSQSRRGGQETQYF.